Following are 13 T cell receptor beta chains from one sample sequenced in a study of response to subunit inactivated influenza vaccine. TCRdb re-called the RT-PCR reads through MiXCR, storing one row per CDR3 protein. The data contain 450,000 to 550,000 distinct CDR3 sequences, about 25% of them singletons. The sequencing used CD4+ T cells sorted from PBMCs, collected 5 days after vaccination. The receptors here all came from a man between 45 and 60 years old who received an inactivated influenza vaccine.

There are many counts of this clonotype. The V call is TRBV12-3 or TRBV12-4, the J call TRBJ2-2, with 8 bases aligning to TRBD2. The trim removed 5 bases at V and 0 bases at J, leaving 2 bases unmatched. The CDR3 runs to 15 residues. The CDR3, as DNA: TGTGCCAGCAGTCGCGGGGGGTCGAACACCGGGGAGCTGTTTTTT. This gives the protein CASSRGGSNTGELFF.

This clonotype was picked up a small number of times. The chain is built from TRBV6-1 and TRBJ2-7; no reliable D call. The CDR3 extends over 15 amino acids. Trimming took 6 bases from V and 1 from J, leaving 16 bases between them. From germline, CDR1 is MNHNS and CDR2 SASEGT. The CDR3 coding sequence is TGTGCCAGCAGCGGCCTGGGCGGCAAATCCTACGAGCAGTACTTC. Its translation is CASSGLGGKSYEQYF.

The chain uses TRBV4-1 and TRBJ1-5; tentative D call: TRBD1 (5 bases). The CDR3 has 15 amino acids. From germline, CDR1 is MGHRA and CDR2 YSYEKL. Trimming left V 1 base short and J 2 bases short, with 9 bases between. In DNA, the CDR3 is TGCGCCAGCAGCCAAGTAGGGGTCGGCAATCAGCCCCAGCATTTT. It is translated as CASSQVGVGNQPQHF.

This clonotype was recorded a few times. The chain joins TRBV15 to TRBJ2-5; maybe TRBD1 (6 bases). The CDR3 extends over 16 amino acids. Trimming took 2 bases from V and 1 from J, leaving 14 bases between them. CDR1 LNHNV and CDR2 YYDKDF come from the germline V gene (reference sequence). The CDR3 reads CATSRTLRGGQETQYF. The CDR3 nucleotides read TGTGCCACCAGCAGAACTCTCAGAGGGGGCCAAGAGACCCAGTACTTC. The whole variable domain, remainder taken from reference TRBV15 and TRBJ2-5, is DAMVIQNPRYQVTQFGKPVTLSCSQTLNHNVMYWYQQKSSQAPKLLFHYYDKDFNNEADTPDNFQSRRPNTSFCFLDIRSPGLGDTAMYLCATSRTLRGGQETQYFGPGTRLLVL.

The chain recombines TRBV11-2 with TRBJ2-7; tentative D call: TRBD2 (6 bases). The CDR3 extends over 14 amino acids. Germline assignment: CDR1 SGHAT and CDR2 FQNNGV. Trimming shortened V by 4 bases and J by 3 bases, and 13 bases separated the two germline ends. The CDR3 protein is CASSSRISGYEQYF. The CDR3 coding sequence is TGTGCCAGCAGCTCCCGAATTAGCGGCTACGAGCAGTACTTC.

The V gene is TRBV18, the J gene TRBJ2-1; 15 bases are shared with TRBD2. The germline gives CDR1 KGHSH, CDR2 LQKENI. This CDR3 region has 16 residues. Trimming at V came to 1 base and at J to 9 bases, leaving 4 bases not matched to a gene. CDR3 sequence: CASSPLGLAGGSEQFF. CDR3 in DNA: TGTGCCAGCTCACCACTCGGACTAGCGGGAGGGAGTGAGCAGTTCTTC.

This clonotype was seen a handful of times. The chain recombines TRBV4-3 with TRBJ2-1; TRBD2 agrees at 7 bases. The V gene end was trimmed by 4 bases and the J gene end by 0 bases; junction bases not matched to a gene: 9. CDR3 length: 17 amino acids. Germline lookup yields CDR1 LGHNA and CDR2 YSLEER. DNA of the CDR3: TGCGCCAGCAGCCCACTAGCGTTTGGGCCCTCCTACAATGAGCAGTTCTTC. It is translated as CASSPLAFGPSYNEQFF.

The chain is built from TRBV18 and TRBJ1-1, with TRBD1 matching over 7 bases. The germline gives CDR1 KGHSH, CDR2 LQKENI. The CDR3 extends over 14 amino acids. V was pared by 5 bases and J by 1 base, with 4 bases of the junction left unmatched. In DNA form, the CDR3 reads TGTGCCAGCTCAGCGACAGGGCAGAACACTGAAGCTTTCTTT. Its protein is CASSATGQNTEAFF.

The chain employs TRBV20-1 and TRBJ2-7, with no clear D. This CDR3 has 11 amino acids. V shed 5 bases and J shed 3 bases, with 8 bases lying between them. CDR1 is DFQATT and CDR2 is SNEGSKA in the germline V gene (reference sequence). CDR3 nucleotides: TGCAGTGCTGTCCTGGGCTACGAGCAGTACTTC. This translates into CSAVLGYEQYF.

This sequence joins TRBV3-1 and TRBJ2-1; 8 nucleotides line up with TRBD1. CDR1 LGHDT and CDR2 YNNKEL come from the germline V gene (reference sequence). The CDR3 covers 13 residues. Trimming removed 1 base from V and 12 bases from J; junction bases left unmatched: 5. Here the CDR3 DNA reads TGTGCCAGCAGCCAAGGCACAGGGGGACGGCAGTTCTTC. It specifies CASSQGTGGRQFF.

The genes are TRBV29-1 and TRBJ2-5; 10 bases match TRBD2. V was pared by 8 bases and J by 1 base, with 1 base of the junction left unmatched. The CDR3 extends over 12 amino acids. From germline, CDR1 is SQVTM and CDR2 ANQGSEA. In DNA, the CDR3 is TGCAGCACTAGCGGGGTCCAAGAGACCCAGTACTTC. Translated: CSTSGVQETQYF.

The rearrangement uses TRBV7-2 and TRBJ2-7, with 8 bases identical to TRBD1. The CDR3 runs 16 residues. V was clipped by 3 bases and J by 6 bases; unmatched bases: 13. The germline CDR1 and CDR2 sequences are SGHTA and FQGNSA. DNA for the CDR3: TGTGCCAGCAGCTTTCATATCAGAGGGACAGGTGGCGAGCAGTACTTC. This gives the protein CASSFHIRGTGGEQYF. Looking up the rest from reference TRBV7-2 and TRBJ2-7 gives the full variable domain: GAGVSQSPSNKVTEKGKDVELRCDPISGHTALYWYRQSLGQGLEFLIYFQGNSAPDKSGLPSDRFSAERTGGSVSTLTIQRTQQEDSAVYLCASSFHIRGTGGEQYFGPGTRLTVT.

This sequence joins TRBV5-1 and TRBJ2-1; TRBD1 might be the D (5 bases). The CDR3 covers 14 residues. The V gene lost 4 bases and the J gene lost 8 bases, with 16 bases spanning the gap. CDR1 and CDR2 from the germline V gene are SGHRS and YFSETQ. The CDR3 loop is CASSVADLGDEQFF. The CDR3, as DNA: TGCGCCAGCAGCGTCGCGGATCTAGGGGATGAGCAGTTCTTC.